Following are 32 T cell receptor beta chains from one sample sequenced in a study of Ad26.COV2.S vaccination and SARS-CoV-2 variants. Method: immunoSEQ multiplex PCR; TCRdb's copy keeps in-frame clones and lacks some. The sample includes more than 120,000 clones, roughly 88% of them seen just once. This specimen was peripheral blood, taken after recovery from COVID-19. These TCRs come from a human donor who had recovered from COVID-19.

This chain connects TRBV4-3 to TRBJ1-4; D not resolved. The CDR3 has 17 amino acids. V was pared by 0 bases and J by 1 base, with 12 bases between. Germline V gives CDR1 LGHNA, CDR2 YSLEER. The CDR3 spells CASSQDRILRTNEKLFF. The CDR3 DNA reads TGCGCCAGCAGCCAAGACCGCATCTTAAGAACTAATGAAAAACTGTTTTTT.

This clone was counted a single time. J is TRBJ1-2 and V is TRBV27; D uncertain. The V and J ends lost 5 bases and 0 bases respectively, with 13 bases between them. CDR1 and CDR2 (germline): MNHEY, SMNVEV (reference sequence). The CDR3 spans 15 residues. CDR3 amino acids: CASSADAVTNYGYTF. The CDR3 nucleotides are TGTGCCAGCAGTGCCGACGCTGTAACTAACTATGGCTACACCTTC.

The CDR3 spells CASSLSGGGYTDTQYF. The CDR3 region has the DNA TGTGCCAGCAGCTTATCGGGGGGAGGTTATACAGATACGCAGTATTTT. The chain has TRBV5-4 and TRBJ2-3, with TRBD2 identical over 7 bases. CDR1 and CDR2 from the germline V gene are SGHNT and YYREEE (reference sequence). The ends lost 2 bases at V and 3 bases at J; junction bases unmatched: 9. The CDR3 is 16 amino acids.

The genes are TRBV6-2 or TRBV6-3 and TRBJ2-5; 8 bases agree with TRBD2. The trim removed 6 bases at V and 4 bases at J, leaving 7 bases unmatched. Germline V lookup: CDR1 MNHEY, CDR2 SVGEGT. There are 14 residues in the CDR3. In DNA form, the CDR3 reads TGTGCCAGCAGCTCTGGACTAGCCCGAGAGACCCAGTACTTC. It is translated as CASSSGLARETQYF.

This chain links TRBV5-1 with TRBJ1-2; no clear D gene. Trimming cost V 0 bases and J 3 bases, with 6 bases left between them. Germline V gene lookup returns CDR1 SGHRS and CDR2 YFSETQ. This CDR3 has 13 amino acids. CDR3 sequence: CASSLGGDYGYTF. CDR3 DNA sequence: TGCGCCAGCAGCTTGGGCGGGGACTATGGCTACACCTTC. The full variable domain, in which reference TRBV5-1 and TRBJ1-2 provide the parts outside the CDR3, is KAGVTQTPRYLIKTRGQQVTLSCSPISGHRSVSWYQQTPGQGLQFLFEYFSETQRNKGNFPGRFSGRQFSNSRSEMNVSTLELGDSALYLCASSLGGDYGYTFGSGTRLTVV.

The CDR3: CASSPWTASYEQYF. The CDR3 DNA reads as TGTGCCAGTAGTCCATGGACGGCTAGCTACGAGCAGTACTTC. The chain uses TRBV19 and TRBJ2-7; D remains ambiguous. This CDR3 comprises 14 residues. Between the trimmed V and J ends, which lost 5 bases and 3 bases, there was a span of 14 bases. The V gene's germline CDR1 is LNHDA and CDR2 SQIVND (reference sequence).

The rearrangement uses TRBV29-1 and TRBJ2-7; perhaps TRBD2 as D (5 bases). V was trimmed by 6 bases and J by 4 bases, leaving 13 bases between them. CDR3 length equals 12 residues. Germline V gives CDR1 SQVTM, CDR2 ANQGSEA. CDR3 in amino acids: CSVDRGPYEQYF. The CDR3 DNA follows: TGCAGCGTAGACCGGGGTCCATACGAGCAGTACTTC.

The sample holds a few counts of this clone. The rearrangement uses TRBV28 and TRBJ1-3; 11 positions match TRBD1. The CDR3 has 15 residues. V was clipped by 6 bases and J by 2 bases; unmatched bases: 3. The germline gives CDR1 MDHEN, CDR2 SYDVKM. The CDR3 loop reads CASSLGQGAGNTIYF. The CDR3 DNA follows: TGTGCCAGCAGCTTGGGACAGGGGGCTGGAAACACCATATATTTT.

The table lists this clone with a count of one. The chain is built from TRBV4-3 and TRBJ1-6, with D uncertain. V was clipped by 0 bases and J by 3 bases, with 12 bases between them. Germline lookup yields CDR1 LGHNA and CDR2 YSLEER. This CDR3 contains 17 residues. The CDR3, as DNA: TGCGCCAGCAGCCAAGAGGACTCCCGTGTCTATAATTCACCCCTCCACTTT. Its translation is CASSQEDSRVYNSPLHF.

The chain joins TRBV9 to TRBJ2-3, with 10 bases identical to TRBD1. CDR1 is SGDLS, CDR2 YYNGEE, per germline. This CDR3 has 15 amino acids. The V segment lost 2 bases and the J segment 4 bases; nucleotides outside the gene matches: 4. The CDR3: CASSVTGGPADTQYF. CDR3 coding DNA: TGTGCCAGCAGCGTGACAGGGGGCCCGGCAGATACGCAGTATTTT.

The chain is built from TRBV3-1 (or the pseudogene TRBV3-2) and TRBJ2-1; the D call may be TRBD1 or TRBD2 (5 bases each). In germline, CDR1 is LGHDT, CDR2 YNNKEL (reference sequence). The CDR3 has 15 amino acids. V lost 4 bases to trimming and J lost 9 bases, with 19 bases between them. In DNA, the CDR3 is TGTGCCAGCAGCCTCCGGGGTCCCAGGGCAGGTGAGCAGTTCTTC. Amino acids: CASSLRGPRAGEQFF.

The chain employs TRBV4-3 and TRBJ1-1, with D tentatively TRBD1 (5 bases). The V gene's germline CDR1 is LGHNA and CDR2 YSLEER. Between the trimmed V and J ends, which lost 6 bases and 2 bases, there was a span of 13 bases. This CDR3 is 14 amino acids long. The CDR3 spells CASRKGTVNTEAFF. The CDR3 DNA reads TGCGCCAGCAGGAAGGGGACGGTTAACACTGAAGCTTTCTTT.

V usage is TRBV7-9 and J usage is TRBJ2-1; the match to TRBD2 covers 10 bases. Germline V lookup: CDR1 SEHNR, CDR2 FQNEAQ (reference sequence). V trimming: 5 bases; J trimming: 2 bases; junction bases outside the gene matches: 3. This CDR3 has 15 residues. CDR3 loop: CASSPGLAAYNEQFF. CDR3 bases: TGTGCCAGCAGCCCTGGACTAGCGGCCTACAATGAGCAGTTCTTC.

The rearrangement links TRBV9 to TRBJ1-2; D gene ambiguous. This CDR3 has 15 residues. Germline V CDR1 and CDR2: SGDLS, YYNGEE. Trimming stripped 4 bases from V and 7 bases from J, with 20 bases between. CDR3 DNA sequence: TGTGCCAGCAGCCCCCAGGACCAGGTTCGCCTTGGCTACACCTTC. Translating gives CASSPQDQVRLGYTF.

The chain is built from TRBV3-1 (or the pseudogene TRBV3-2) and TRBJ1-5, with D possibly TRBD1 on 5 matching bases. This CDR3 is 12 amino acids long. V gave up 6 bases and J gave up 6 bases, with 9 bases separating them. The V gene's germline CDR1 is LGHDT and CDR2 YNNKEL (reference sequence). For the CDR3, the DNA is TGTGCCAGCAGTACGGGGGGTCAGCCCCAGCATTTT. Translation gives CASSTGGQPQHF.

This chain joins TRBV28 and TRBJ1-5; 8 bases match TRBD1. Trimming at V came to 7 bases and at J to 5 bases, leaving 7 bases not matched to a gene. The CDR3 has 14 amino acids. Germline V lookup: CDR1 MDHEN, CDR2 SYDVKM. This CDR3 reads CASNPTGAHQPQHF. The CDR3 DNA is TGTGCCAGCAACCCGACAGGGGCCCATCAGCCCCAGCATTTT.

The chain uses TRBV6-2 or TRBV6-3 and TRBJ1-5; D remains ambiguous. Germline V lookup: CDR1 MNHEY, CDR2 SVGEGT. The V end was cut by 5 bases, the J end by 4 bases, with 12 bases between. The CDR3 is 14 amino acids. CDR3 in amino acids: CASSLRDSNQPQHF. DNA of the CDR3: TGTGCCAGCAGTCTCCGGGATTCTAATCAGCCCCAGCATTTT.

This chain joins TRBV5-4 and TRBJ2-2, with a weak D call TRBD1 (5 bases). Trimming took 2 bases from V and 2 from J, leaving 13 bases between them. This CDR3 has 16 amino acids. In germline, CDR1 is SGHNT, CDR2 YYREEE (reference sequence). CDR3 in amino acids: CASSFWGSANTGELFF. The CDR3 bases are TGTGCCAGCAGCTTTTGGGGCAGTGCAAACACCGGGGAGCTGTTTTTT.

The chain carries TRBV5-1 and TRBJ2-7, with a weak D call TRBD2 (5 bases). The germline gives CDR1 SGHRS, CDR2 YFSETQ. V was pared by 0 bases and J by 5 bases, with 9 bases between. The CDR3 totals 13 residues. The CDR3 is CASSLGLTNEQYF. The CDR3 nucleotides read TGCGCCAGCAGCTTGGGACTAACGAACGAGCAGTACTTC. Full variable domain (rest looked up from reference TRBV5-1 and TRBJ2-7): KAGVTQTPRYLIKTRGQQVTLSCSPISGHRSVSWYQQTPGQGLQFLFEYFSETQRNKGNFPGRFSGRQFSNSRSEMNVSTLELGDSALYLCASSLGLTNEQYFGPGTRLTVT.

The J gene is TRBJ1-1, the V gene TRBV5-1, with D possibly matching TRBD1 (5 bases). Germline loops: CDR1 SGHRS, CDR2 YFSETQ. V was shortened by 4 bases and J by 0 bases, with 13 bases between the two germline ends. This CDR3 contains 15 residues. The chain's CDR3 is CASSLGDRLNTEAFF. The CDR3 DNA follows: TGCGCCAGCAGCCTGGGGGATCGATTGAACACTGAAGCTTTCTTT.

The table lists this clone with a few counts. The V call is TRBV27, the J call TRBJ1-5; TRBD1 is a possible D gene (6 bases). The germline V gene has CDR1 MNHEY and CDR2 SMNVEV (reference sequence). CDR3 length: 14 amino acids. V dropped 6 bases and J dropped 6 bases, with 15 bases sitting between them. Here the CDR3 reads CASRPAGGTQPQHF. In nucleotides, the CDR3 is TGTGCCAGCAGACCTGCGGGGGGCACTCAGCCCCAGCATTTT.

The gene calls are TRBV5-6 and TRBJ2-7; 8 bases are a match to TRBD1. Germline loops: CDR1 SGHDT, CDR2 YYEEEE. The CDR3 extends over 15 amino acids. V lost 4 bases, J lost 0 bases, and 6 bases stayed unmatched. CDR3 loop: CASSRGQVYSYEQYF. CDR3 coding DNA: TGTGCCAGCAGCCGGGGACAGGTCTACTCCTACGAGCAGTACTTC.

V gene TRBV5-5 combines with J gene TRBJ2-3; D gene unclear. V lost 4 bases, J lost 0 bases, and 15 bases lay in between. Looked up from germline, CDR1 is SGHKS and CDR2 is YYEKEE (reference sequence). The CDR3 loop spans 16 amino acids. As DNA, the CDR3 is TGTGCCAGCAGCCCAGCAGGAACAAAAAGCACAGATACGCAGTATTTT. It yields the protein CASSPAGTKSTDTQYF.

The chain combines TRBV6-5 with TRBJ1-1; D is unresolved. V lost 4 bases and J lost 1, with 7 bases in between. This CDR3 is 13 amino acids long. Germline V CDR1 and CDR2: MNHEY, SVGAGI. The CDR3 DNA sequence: TGTGCCAGCAGTTGGGCAGGGAACACTGAAGCTTTCTTT. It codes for CASSWAGNTEAFF.

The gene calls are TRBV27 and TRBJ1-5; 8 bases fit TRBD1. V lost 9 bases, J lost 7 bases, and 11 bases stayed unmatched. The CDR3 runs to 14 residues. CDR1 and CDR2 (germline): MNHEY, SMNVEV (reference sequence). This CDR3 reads CASSGTGGFQPQHF. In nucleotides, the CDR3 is TGTGCCAGTAGCGGGACAGGCGGTTTCCAGCCCCAGCATTTT.

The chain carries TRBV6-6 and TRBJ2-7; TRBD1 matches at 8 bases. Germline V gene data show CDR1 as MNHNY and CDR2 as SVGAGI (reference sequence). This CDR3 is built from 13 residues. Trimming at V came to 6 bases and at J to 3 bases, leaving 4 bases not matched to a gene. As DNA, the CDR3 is TGTGCCAGCAGCCGGGACAGGTTCTACGAGCAGTACTTC. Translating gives CASSRDRFYEQYF.

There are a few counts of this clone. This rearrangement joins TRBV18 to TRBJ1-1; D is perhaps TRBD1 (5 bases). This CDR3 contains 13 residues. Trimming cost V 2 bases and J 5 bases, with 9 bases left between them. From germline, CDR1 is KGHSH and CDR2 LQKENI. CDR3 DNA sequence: TGTGCCAGCTCACCATTGGCAGGGACTGAAGCTTTCTTT. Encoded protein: CASSPLAGTEAFF. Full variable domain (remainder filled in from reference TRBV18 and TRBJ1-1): NAGVMQNPRHLVRRRGQEARLRCSPMKGHSHVYWYRQLPEEGLKFMVYLQKENIIDESGMPKERFSAEFPKEGPSILRIQQVVRGDSAAYFCASSPLAGTEAFFGQGTRLTVV.

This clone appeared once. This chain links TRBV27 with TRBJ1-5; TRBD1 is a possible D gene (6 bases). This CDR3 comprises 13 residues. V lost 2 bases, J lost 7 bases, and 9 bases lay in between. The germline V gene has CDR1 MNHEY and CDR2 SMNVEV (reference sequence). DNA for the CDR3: TGTGCCAGCAGTTTAGGGGGGCGGCAGCCCCAGCATTTT. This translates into CASSLGGRQPQHF.

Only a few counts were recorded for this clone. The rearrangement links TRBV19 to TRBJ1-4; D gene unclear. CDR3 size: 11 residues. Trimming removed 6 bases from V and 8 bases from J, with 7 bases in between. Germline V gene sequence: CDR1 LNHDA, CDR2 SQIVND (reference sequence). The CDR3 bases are TGTGCCAGTAGGGTGGGGGAAAAACTGTTTTTT. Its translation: CASRVGEKLFF.

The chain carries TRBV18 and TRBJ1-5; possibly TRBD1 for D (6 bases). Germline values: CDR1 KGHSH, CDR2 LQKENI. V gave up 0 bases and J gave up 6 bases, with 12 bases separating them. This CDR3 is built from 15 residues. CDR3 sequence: CASSPPGQGTQPQHF. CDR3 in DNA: TGTGCCAGCTCACCACCGGGGCAGGGGACTCAGCCCCAGCATTTT.

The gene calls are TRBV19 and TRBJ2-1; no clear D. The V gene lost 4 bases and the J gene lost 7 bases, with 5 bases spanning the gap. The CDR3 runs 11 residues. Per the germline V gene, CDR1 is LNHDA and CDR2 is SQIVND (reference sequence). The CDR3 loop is CASSTTNEQFF. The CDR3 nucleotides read TGTGCCAGTAGTACGACGAATGAGCAGTTCTTC.

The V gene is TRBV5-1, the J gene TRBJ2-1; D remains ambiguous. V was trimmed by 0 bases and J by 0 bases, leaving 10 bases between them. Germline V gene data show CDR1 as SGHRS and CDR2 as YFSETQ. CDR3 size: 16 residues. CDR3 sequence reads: CASSLGVSGSYNEQFF. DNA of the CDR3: TGCGCCAGCAGCTTGGGCGTTTCTGGCTCCTACAATGAGCAGTTCTTC.